Below are 24 T cell receptor beta chains sequenced from a single sample in a study of T cells after yellow fever vaccination. Using its own MiXCR run on the 5' RACE reads, TCRdb lists one record per CDR3 protein. The sample includes a few hundred thousand distinct CDR3 sequences, approximately 16% of them seen just once. This material consisted of PBMCs, taken less than 6 days after the first yellow fever vaccination. Source of these receptors: a man aged 18 to 29 who received the YFV17D yellow fever vaccine.

In its sample, this clonotype was seen a few times. The gene calls are TRBV5-1 and TRBJ2-7, with 10 nucleotides matching TRBD2. The CDR3 runs to 15 residues. The V and J ends lost 4 bases and 2 bases, in that order; junction bases with no gene match: 6. Germline CDR1 SGHRS, CDR2 YFSETQ. The CDR3 sequence is CASSQSSGGTYEQYF. DNA for the CDR3: TGCGCCAGCAGCCAATCTAGCGGGGGCACCTACGAGCAGTACTTC.

The genes are TRBV20-1 and TRBJ2-5; 12 bases align to TRBD2. Trimming cost V 0 bases and J 0 bases; bases outside gene matches: 8. Looked up from germline, CDR1 is DFQATT and CDR2 is SNEGSKA (reference sequence). The CDR3 spans 18 residues. CDR3 in amino acids: CSARDYFRTSGNQETQYF. CDR3 DNA: TGCAGTGCTAGAGATTATTTTAGGACTAGCGGGAACCAAGAGACCCAGTACTTC.

The rearrangement joins TRBV7-8 to TRBJ1-1, with a tentative D call TRBD1 (6 bases). The CDR3 is made up of 14 amino acids. Germline V lookup: CDR1 SGHVS, CDR2 FQNEAQ. The germline V and J ends were trimmed by 3 bases and 0 bases, with 8 bases remaining between them. For the CDR3, the DNA is TGTGCCAGCAGCTTTGAGGGGGTGAACACTGAAGCTTTCTTT. Translated, it gives CASSFEGVNTEAFF.

The chain has TRBV6-5 and TRBJ1-1, with D possibly TRBD1 on 5 matching bases. With 0 bases removed from V and 5 bases from J, the gap between germline ends came to 16 bases. Per germline, CDR1 MNHEY and CDR2 SVGAGI. There are 16 residues in the CDR3. CDR3 protein: CASSYSSGRGDTEAFF. In DNA, the CDR3 is TGTGCCAGCAGTTACTCGTCGGGACGGGGCGATACTGAAGCTTTCTTT.

This clonotype was recorded at least ten times. The J gene is TRBJ2-3, the V gene TRBV7-2; a possible D gene is TRBD1 (5 bases). V gave up 1 base and J gave up 2 bases, with 10 bases separating them. The germline CDR1 and CDR2 sequences are SGHTA and FQGNSA. This CDR3 region has 15 residues. This CDR3 is CASSLEGVATDTQYF. The CDR3 DNA follows: TGTGCCAGCAGCTTAGAAGGGGTAGCCACAGATACGCAGTATTTT. Supplemented by reference TRBV7-2 and TRBJ2-3, the full variable domain reads GAGVSQSPSNKVTEKGKDVELRCDPISGHTALYWYRQSLGQGLEFLIYFQGNSAPDKSGLPSDRFSAERTGGSVSTLTIQRTQQEDSAVYLCASSLEGVATDTQYFGPGTRLTVL.

This clonotype has more than one count but fewer than ten. The J gene is TRBJ2-2, the V gene TRBV10-3, with 13 bases lining up with TRBD2. V was pared by 8 bases and J by 5 bases, with 8 bases of the junction left unmatched. The CDR3 spans 16 residues. The germline CDR1 and CDR2 sequences are ENHRY and SYGVKD. The CDR3 bases are TGTGCCATCGCCACGGGACTAGCGGGGAGGACCGGGGAGCTGTTTTTT. Translated, it gives CAIATGLAGRTGELFF.

The chain carries TRBV7-9 and TRBJ2-2; D gene unclear. The V gene lost 6 bases and the J gene lost 4 bases, with 12 bases spanning the gap. The CDR3 is 14 amino acids. CDR1 is SEHNR and CDR2 is FQNEAQ in the germline V gene (reference sequence). The CDR3 coding sequence is TGTGCCAGCAGTCTAATGCTGGGCACCGGGGAGCTGTTTTTT. It codes for CASSLMLGTGELFF.

Written as DNA, the CDR3 is TGCGCCAGCAGCTTCGGGTCAGCGATCCCCTACGAGCAGTACTTC. Translating gives CASSFGSAIPYEQYF. This chain links TRBV5-1 with TRBJ2-7; D is unresolved. This CDR3 comprises 15 residues. Germline values: CDR1 SGHRS, CDR2 YFSETQ. The V gene lost 2 bases and the J gene lost 2 bases, with 14 bases spanning the gap.

This chain connects TRBV24-1 to TRBJ1-4; 9 nucleotides match TRBD1. V was pared by 2 bases and J by 7 bases, with 4 bases of the junction left unmatched. Germline V gene sequence: CDR1 KGHDR, CDR2 SFDVKD. This CDR3 has 15 amino acids. CDR3 protein: CATSDSQGASEKLFF. CDR3 DNA: TGTGCCACCAGTGATTCACAGGGGGCCTCTGAAAAACTGTTTTTT.

This clonotype was picked up a small number of times. V usage is TRBV7-8 and J usage is TRBJ1-5, with TRBD1 matching 8 bases. V dropped 2 bases and J dropped 9; count of bases not matched to a gene: 12. Germline loops: CDR1 SGHVS, CDR2 FQNEAQ. The CDR3 has 16 amino acids. CDR3 protein: CASSLWAGGRQGPQHF. CDR3 DNA sequence: TGTGCCAGCAGCTTATGGGCAGGGGGCCGACAGGGGCCCCAGCATTTT.

The sample holds many counts of this clonotype. The V call is TRBV2, the J call TRBJ1-5; 9 nucleotides align to TRBD1. CDR3 size: 14 residues. V shed 6 bases and J 5 bases; nucleotides not matched to a gene: 5. Germline CDR1 is SNHLY and CDR2 is FYNNEI. The chain's CDR3 is CASRIGQGHQPQHF. For the CDR3, the DNA is TGTGCCAGCAGGATTGGACAGGGGCATCAGCCCCAGCATTTT.

This clonotype was seen only a few times. This chain connects TRBV4-1 to TRBJ1-4; D gene uncertain. From germline, CDR1 is MGHRA and CDR2 YSYEKL. Deletions cut 3 bases from V and 7 bases from J, with 15 bases between. The CDR3 has 15 amino acids. CDR3 region: CASSQARLPGEKLFF. CDR3 coding DNA: TGCGCCAGCAGCCAGGCCAGGCTACCTGGTGAAAAACTGTTTTTT.

The rearrangement uses TRBV4-2 and TRBJ1-5; 11 bases line up with TRBD1. CDR3 length: 15 residues. Losses at the gene ends were 5 bases for V and 6 bases for J; bases not matched to a gene: 6. Per germline, CDR1 LGHNA and CDR2 YNFKEQ. DNA of the CDR3: TGTGCCAGCAGCGAAGTGGGACAGGGGGGTCAGCCCCAGCATTTT. Protein sequence: CASSEVGQGGQPQHF.

The J gene is TRBJ2-5, the V gene TRBV7-9; weak D call: TRBD2 (6 bases). Germline loops: CDR1 SEHNR, CDR2 FQNEAQ (reference sequence). The V end was cut by 5 bases, the J end by 4 bases, with 20 bases between. The CDR3 covers 16 residues. The CDR3 region has the DNA TGTGCCAGCAGCAGACCAAGACCCGAGGGAGGAGAGACCCAGTACTTC. This encodes CASSRPRPEGGETQYF.

Points on this clonotype: One end of the junction fails to match germline, which may point to a read error. The chain is built from TRBV11-3 and TRBJ2-1, with TRBD2 matching 7 bases. Per the germline V gene, CDR1 is SGHNT and CDR2 is YENEEA. The CDR3 consists of 16 residues. Here the CDR3 reads CASSPEARGSYNELFF. Here the CDR3 DNA reads TGTGCCAGCAGCCCCGAGGCGCGGGGGTCATACAATGAGCTGTTCTTC.

J is TRBJ1-1 and V is TRBV20-1; D unresolved. Germline-derived CDR1 and CDR2 are DFQATT and SNEGSKA (reference sequence). The CDR3 totals 13 residues. V lost 2 bases, J lost 0 bases, and 7 bases lay in between. The CDR3 sequence: CSARQTLNTEAFF. The CDR3 region has the DNA TGCAGTGCTAGACAAACGCTGAACACTGAAGCTTTCTTT.

The chain combines TRBV6-1 with TRBJ1-2; 7 nucleotides line up with TRBD1. The V gene's germline CDR1 is MNHNS and CDR2 SASEGT. With V trimmed by 7 bases and J by 12 bases, 14 bases remained unmatched. This CDR3 is built from 13 residues. The CDR3 protein is CASTNSGGEPHTF. CDR3 DNA sequence: TGTGCCAGCACAAACTCAGGGGGGGAGCCCCACACCTTC.

The table lists this clonotype with a few counts. The genes are TRBV4-3 and TRBJ2-3; D not resolved. The CDR3 extends over 15 amino acids. V was clipped by 2 bases and J by 0 bases, with 9 bases between them. Germline values: CDR1 LGHNA, CDR2 YSLEER. CDR3 in amino acids: CASSQKTASTDTQYF. The DNA for the CDR3 is TGCGCCAGCAGCCAAAAGACTGCTAGCACAGATACGCAGTATTTT.

This chain uses TRBV3-1 with TRBJ2-7; D not certain. Trimming shortened V by 1 base and J by 6 bases, and 7 bases separated the two germline ends. From germline, CDR1 is LGHDT and CDR2 YNNKEL (reference sequence). The CDR3 consists of 12 residues. CDR3 loop: CASSQVRREQYF. The CDR3 bases are TGTGCCAGCAGCCAAGTTCGGCGCGAGCAGTACTTC.

The chain recombines TRBV20-1 with TRBJ1-1; a possible D gene is TRBD1 (6 bases). The V end lost 1 base, the J end lost 8 bases, and 20 bases lay between the germline ends. From germline, CDR1 is DFQATT and CDR2 SNEGSKA (reference sequence). The CDR3 sequence is 15 residues long. Written as DNA, the CDR3 is TGCAGTGCTAGAGTACGCCCCGCCCTTGGACAGGAAGCTTTCTTT. Its protein is CSARVRPALGQEAFF.

V usage is TRBV12-3 or TRBV12-4 and J usage is TRBJ1-1; the D is unclear. V was clipped by 0 bases and J by 3 bases, with 8 bases between them. This CDR3 contains 14 residues. This chain's CDR3 is CASSLAPRHTEAFF. The DNA for the CDR3 is TGTGCCAGCAGTTTAGCGCCAAGACACACTGAAGCTTTCTTT.

V is TRBV19 and J is TRBJ2-6; 7 bases line up with TRBD1. Germline CDR1 reads LNHDA; CDR2 reads SQIVND (reference sequence). The CDR3 totals 17 residues. Unmatched junction bases numbered 9, after V lost 5 bases and J lost 2 bases. The CDR3 DNA is TGTGCCAGTAGTTCCAAAAGACAGGGTGCTGGGGCCAACGTCCTGACTTTC. Its translation: CASSSKRQGAGANVLTF.

This clonotype was detected a few times. The chain is built from TRBV7-9 and TRBJ1-2; 7 bases fit TRBD1. This CDR3 comprises 14 residues. Losses at the gene ends were 1 base for V and 8 bases for J; bases not matched to a gene: 7. Germline V gene data show CDR1 as SEHNR and CDR2 as FQNEAQ (reference sequence). In DNA, the CDR3 is TGTGCCAGCAGCTTAGAGGGGGCAATGGGAGGCTACACCTTC. Amino acid sequence: CASSLEGAMGGYTF.

This rearrangement joins TRBV10-3 to TRBJ2-3, with D perhaps TRBD2 (6 bases). V dropped 6 bases and J dropped 4 bases, with 11 bases sitting between them. The V gene's germline CDR1 is ENHRY and CDR2 SYGVKD. The CDR3 is 13 amino acids. CDR3 DNA: TGTGCCATCAGCGGGGGACGGGCAGATACGCAGTATTTT. The encoded protein is CAISGGRADTQYF.